This T cell receptor (beta chain) was identified during a study of CD8+CD57+ T cells in acquired aplastic anemia. Overall study context: Mean yield of DNA from sorted CD4+ and CD8+ cells was roughly 3.4 ug.

Using genomic DNA as the template, TCR beta VDJ and CDR3 profiling was carried out. TCRdb re-called the reads through MiXCR, storing one row per CDR3 protein. The data contain under 150,000 distinct CDR3 sequences, roughly 40% of them singletons. This clonotype showed up many times. Patients chosen for sequencing had shown CD8+CD57+ cell expansion by flow cytometry. This CDR3 is built from 12 residues. Germline V gene sequence: CDR1 SGHRS, CDR2 YFSETQ. Trimming cost V 4 bases and J 1 base, with 5 bases left between them. This chain uses TRBV5-1 with TRBJ2-5; D unresolved. Material for sequencing was sorted CD4+, CD8+, or CD8+CD57+ T cells (not recorded which) from PBMCs. The sequence was obtained from a human donor with aplastic anemia. This CDR3 is CASSTVQETQYF. For the CDR3, the DNA is TGCGCCAGCAGCACCGTCCAAGAGACCCAGTACTTC.